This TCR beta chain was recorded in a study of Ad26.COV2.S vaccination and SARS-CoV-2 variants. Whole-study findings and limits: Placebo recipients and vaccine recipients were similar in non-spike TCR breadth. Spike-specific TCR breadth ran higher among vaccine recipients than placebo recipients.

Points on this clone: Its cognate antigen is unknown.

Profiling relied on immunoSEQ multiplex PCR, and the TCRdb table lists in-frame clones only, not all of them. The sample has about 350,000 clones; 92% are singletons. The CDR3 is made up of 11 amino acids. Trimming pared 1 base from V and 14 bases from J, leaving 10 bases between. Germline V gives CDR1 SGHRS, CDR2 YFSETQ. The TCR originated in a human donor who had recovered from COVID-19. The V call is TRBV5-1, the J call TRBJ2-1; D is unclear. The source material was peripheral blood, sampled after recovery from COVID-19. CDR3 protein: CASSLTGEKFF. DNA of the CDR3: TGCGCCAGCAGCTTGACGGGCGAAAAGTTCTTC.